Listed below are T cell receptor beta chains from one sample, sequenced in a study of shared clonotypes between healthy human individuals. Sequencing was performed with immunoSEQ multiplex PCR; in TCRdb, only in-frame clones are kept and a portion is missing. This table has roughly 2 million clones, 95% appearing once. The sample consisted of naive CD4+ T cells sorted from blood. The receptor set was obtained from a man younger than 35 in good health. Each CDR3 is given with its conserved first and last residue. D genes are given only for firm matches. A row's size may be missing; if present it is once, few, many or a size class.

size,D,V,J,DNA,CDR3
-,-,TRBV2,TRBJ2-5,TGTGCCAGCAGTCCATTTGGGGGGGCACAAGAGACCCAGTACTTC,CASSPFGGAQETQYF
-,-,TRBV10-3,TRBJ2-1,TGTGCCATCAGTGCCTTCGGCGAGACGGTCAGGAATGAGCAGTTCTTC,CAISAFGETVRNEQFF
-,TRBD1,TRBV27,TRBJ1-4,TGTGCCAGCAGTTTAAGGGGGCCGGCAACTAATGAAAAACTGTTTTTT,CASSLRGPATNEKLFF
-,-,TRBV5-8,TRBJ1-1,TGTGCCAGCAGATCTTTGGCGGGACATTTCAACACTGAAGCTTTCTTT,CASRSLAGHFNTEAFF
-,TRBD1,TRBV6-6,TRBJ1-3,TGTGCCAGCACTGTCAGACAGGGTGAAAACACCATATATTTT,CASTVRQGENTIYF
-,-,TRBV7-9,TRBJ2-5,TGTGCCAGCAGCTTGGGGGAGAAAGAGACCCAGTACTTC,CASSLGEKETQYF
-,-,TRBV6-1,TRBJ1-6,TGTGCCAGCGGCCGGGCGGCCGAATTCACCCTCCACTTT,CASGRAAEFTLHF
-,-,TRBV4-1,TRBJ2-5,TGCGCCAGCAGCCAAGTCGTCCTAGCCGTCGAGACCCAGTACTTC,CASSQVVLAVETQYF
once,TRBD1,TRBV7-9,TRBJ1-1,TGTGCCAGCAGCTTAGCGACAGGGAGGATCACTGAAGCTTTCTTT,CASSLATGRITEAFF
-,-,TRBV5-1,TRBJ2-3,TGCGCCAGCAGCTTGGCCCCTAGACCTAGCACAGATACGCAGTATTTT,CASSLAPRPSTDTQYF
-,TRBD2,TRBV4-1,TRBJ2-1,TGCGCCAGCAGCCAAGTAAGCGGGAGCTCCTACAATGAGCAGTTCTTC,CASSQVSGSSYNEQFF
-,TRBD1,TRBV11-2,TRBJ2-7,TGTGCCAGCGAAATGACAGGGGGAGGCGAGCAGTACTTC,CASEMTGGGEQYF
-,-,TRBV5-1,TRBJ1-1,TGCGCCAGCAGCTTGGGGTCGGATGCTTTCTTT,CASSLGSDAFF
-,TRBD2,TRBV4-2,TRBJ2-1,TGTGCCAGCAGCCAAGATCTCGGGGGGAACAATGAGCAGTTCTTC,CASSQDLGGNNEQFF
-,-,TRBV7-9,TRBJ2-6,TGTGCCAGCAGCTTGTGGGGCTCTGGGGCCAACGTCCTGACTTTC,CASSLWGSGANVLTF
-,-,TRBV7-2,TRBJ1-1,TGTGCCAGCAGCTTAGGGGGGCCTGCGAACACTGAAGCTTTCTTT,CASSLGGPANTEAFF
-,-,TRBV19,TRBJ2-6,TGTGCCAGTGGCCGGGACATCTCTGGGGCCAACGTCCTGACTTTC,CASGRDISGANVLTF
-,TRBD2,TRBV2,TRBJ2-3,TGTGCCAGCAGCGACGAGCGGGGGGGCCCTGCAGATACGCAGTATTTT,CASSDERGGPADTQYF
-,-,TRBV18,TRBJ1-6,TGTGCCAGCTTACAGGGTCAGGATTCACCCCTCCACTTT,CASLQGQDSPLHF
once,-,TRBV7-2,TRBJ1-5,TGTGCCAGCAGCTTACTTTCCGATCAGCCCCAGCATTTT,CASSLLSDQPQHF
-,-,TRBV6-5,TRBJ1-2,TGTGCCAGCAGTTCCGCCAACGATGGCTACACCTTC,CASSSANDGYTF
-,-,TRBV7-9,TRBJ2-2,TGTGCCAGCAGCCACAGATTAAAACAGGGTCTTAGCACCGGGGAGCTGTTTTTT,CASSHRLKQGLSTGELFF
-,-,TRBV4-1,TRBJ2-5,TGCGCCAGCAGCCAAGATGAGTCCGAGACCCAGTACTTC,CASSQDESETQYF
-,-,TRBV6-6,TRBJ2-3,TGTGCCAGCAGAGATCCCCTACCAGATACGCAGTATTTT,CASRDPLPDTQYF
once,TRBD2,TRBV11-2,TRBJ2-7,TGTGCCAGCAGCTTCCTGACTAGCGGGAGCGAGCAGTACTTC,CASSFLTSGSEQYF
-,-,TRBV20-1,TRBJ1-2,TGCAGTGCTAGGGACAGCTATGGCTACACCTTC,CSARDSYGYTF
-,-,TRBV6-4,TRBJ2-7,TGTGCCAGCAGCACCCCCGTAGAGGGGCTCTCAACCTACGAGCAGTACTTC,CASSTPVEGLSTYEQYF
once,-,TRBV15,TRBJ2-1,TGTGCCACCAGCAGCCAGGGTTACAATGAGCAGTTCTTC,CATSSQGYNEQFF
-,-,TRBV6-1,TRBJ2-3,TGTGCCAGCAGAGGGAGCACAGATACGCAGTATTTT,CASRGSTDTQYF
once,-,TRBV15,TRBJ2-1,TGTGCCACCAGTCTCAGAGGCCCATGGGACAATGAGCAGTTCTTC,CATSLRGPWDNEQFF
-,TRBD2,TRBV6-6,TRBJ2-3,TGTGCCAGCAGTCACCGGGGTAGCGGGGTCACAGATACGCAGTATTTT,CASSHRGSGVTDTQYF
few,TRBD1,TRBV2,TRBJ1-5,TGTGCCAGCAGTGAAGACAGGGGGCTATATCAGCCCCAGCATTTT,CASSEDRGLYQPQHF
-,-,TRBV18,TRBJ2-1,TGTGCCAGCTCACCACCGTCACGCTTCGAGAACAATGAGCAGTTCTTC,CASSPPSRFENNEQFF
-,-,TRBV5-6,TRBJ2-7,TGTGCCAGCAGCGCTAGGTGGAGAGGCGAGCAGTACTTC,CASSARWRGEQYF
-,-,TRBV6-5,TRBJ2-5,TGTGCCAGCAGCCCTTTCCAATCACAAGGGGAGACCCAGTACTTC,CASSPFQSQGETQYF
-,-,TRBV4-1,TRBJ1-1,TGCGCCAGCAGCCAAGCACGGCCTCTGGGGACTGAAGCTTTCTTT,CASSQARPLGTEAFF